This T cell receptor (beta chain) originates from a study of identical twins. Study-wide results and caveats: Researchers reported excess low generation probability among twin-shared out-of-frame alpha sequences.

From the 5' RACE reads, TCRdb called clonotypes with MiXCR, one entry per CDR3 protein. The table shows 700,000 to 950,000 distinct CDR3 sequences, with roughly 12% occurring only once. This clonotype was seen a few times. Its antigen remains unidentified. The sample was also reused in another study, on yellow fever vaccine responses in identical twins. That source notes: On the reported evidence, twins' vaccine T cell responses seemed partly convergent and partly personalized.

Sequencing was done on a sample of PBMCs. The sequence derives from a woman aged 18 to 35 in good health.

CDR3 protein: CASSLVAGLGHRETQYF. The DNA of the CDR3 is TGTGCCAGCAGCTTAGTGGCAGGGCTAGGCCACAGAGAGACCCAGTACTTC. The chain employs TRBV7-9 and TRBJ2-5; D is possibly TRBD1 (5 bases). The germline V and J ends were trimmed by 1 base and 4 bases, with 19 bases remaining between them. The CDR3 totals 17 residues. The germline gives CDR1 SEHNR, CDR2 FQNEAQ (reference sequence).